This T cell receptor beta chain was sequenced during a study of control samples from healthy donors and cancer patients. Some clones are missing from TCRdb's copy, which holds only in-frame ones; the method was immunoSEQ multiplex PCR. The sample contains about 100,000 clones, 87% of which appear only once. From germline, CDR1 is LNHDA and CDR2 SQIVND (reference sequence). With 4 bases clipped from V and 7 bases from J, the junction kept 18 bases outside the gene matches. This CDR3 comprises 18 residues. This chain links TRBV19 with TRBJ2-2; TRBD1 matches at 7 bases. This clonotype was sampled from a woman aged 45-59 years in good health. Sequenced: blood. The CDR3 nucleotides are TGTGCCAGTAGTACCACGGTTTTAAGACAGGGTACGATCGGGGAGCTGTTTTTT. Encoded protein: CASSTTVLRQGTIGELFF.